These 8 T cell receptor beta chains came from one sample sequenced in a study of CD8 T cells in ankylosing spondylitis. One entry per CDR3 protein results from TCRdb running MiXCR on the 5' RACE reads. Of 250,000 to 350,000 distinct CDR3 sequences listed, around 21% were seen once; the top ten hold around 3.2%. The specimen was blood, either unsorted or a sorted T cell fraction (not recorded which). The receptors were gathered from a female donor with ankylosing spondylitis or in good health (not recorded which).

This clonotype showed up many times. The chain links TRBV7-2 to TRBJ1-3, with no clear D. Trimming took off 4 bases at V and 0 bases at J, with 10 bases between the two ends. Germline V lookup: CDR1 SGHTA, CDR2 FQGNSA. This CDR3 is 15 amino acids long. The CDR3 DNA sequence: TGTGCCAGCAGCTCGCAGGCAGGCTCTGGAAACACCATATATTTT. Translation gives CASSSQAGSGNTIYF.

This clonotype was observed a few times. DNA of the CDR3: TGTGCCACCCTTACCCACCGTAGGTATTACGAGCAGTACTTC. Translated: CATLTHRRYYEQYF. The V call is TRBV6-2 or TRBV6-3, the J call TRBJ2-7; D remains unclear. Germline assignment: CDR1 MNHEY and CDR2 SVGEGT. CDR3 length: 14 amino acids. The ends were cut back, 10 bases at V and 4 bases at J, with 20 bases in the middle.

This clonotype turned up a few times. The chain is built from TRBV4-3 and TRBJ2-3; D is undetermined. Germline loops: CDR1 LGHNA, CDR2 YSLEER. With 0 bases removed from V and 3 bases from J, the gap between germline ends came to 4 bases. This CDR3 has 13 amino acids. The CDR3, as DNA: TGCGCCAGCAGCCAAGATTTTACAGATACGCAGTATTTT. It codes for CASSQDFTDTQYF.

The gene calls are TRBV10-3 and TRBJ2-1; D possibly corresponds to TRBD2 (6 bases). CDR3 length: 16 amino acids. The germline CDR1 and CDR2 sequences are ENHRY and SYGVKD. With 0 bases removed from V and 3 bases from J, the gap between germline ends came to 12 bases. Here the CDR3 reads CAISESGGPLYNEQFF. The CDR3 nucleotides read TGTGCCATCAGTGAGTCCGGAGGGCCGCTCTACAATGAGCAGTTCTTC.

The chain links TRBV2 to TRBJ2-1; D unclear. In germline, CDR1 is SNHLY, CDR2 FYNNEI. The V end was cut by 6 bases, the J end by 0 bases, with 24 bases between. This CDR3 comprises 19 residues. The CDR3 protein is CASSTERRQGHSSYNEQFF. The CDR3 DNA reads TGTGCCAGCAGCACAGAAAGGAGACAAGGCCATAGCTCCTACAATGAGCAGTTCTTC. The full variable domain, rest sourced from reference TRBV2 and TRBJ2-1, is EPEVTQTPSHQVTQMGQEVILRCVPISNHLYFYWYRQILGQKVEFLVSFYNNEISEKSEIFDDQFSVERPDGSNFTLKIRSTKLEDSAMYFCASSTERRQGHSSYNEQFFGPGTRLTVL.

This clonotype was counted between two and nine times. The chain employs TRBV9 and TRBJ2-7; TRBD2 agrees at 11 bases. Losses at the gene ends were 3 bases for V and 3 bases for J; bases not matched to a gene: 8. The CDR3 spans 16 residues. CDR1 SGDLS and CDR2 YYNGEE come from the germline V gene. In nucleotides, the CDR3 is TGTGCCAGCAGCGAGCGGGGACTAGCGGAAATCTACGAGCAGTACTTC. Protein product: CASSERGLAEIYEQYF.

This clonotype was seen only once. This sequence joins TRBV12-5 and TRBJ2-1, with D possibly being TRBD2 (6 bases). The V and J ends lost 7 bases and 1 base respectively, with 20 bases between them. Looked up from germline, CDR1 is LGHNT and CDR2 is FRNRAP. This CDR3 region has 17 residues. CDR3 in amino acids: CASVDGGRSVSYNEQFF. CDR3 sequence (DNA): TGTGCTAGTGTTGATGGAGGGAGGAGCGTTTCCTACAATGAGCAGTTCTTC.

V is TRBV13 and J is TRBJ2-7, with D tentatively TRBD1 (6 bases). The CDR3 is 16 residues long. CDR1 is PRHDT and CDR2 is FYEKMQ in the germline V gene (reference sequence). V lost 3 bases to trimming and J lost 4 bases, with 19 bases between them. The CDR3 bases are TGTGCCAGCAGCTTGTATCGCGGACAGACGAGTTACGAGCAGTACTTC. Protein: CASSLYRGQTSYEQYF.